This is a list of T cell receptor beta chains from one sample in a study of cytomegalovirus exposure and HLA in healthy donors. Sequenced by immunoSEQ multiplex PCR; TCRdb stores in-frame clones only, minus some. The sample holds about 76,000 clones; around 79% are singletons and the top ten take about 2.3%. The specimen was PBMCs. The receptors were gathered from a young man in good health and CMV-seronegative. Both conserved end residues are part of each CDR3. The order of the fields is V gene, clone size, CDR3 length, J gene, D gene, CDR3 protein, CDR3 DNA. A D gene is named only where the DNA matches it firmly. Size values are once, few and many counts, or a class for expanded clones, and some rows have none.

v_call: TRBV4-1
clone_size: -
cdr3_length: 15
j_call: TRBJ2-4
d_call: -
cdr3_aa: CASSQELQGMGIQYF
cdr3_nt: TGCGCCAGCAGCCAAGAATTACAGGGAATGGGCATTCAGTACTTC

v_call: TRBV7-2
clone_size: -
cdr3_length: 12
j_call: TRBJ2-7
d_call: -
cdr3_aa: CASSLGTYEQYF
cdr3_nt: TGTGCCAGCAGCTTAGGGACTTACGAGCAGTACTTC

v_call: TRBV28
clone_size: -
cdr3_length: 11
j_call: TRBJ1-1
d_call: -
cdr3_aa: CASSSGPEAFF
cdr3_nt: TGTGCCAGCAGTTCTGGCCCTGAAGCTTTCTTT

v_call: TRBV5-4
clone_size: -
cdr3_length: 14
j_call: TRBJ2-7
d_call: -
cdr3_aa: CASSFFGVRNEQYF
cdr3_nt: TGTGCCAGCAGCTTTTTCGGGGTCAGGAACGAGCAGTACTTC

v_call: TRBV5-1
clone_size: once
cdr3_length: 15
j_call: TRBJ2-2
d_call: -
cdr3_aa: CPSSLGQWNTGELFF
cdr3_nt: TGCCCCAGCAGCTTGGGACAATGGAACACCGGGGAGCTGTTTTTT

v_call: TRBV27
clone_size: -
cdr3_length: 16
j_call: TRBJ2-1
d_call: TRBD2
cdr3_aa: CASSPLAGGPRGEQFF
cdr3_nt: TGTGCCAGCAGTCCCCTAGCGGGAGGGCCGAGGGGTGAGCAGTTCTTC

v_call: TRBV18
clone_size: -
cdr3_length: 17
j_call: TRBJ2-7
d_call: TRBD1
cdr3_aa: CASSIQDRGRWGYEQYF
cdr3_nt: TGTGCCAGCTCAATACAAGACAGGGGGCGATGGGGCTACGAGCAGTACTTC

v_call: TRBV19
clone_size: -
cdr3_length: 17
j_call: TRBJ2-1
d_call: TRBD2
cdr3_aa: CASSSLAGGDSYNEQFF
cdr3_nt: TGTGCCAGTAGTTCCCTAGCGGGAGGGGACTCCTACAATGAGCAGTTCTTC

v_call: TRBV19
clone_size: -
cdr3_length: 12
j_call: TRBJ1-4
d_call: -
cdr3_aa: CARRGSAEKLFF
cdr3_nt: TGTGCCAGACGGGGGAGCGCCGAAAAACTGTTTTTT

v_call: TRBV4-2
clone_size: -
cdr3_length: 13
j_call: TRBJ1-2
d_call: -
cdr3_aa: CASSQVGAEGYTF
cdr3_nt: TGTGCCAGCAGCCAAGTGGGGGCTGAAGGCTACACCTTC

v_call: TRBV7-8
clone_size: -
cdr3_length: 19
j_call: TRBJ2-7
d_call: -
cdr3_aa: CASSLAEFISQAHAYEQYF
cdr3_nt: TGTGCCAGCAGCTTAGCGGAGTTTATATCACAGGCCCACGCCTACGAGCAGTACTTC

v_call: TRBV7-2
clone_size: -
cdr3_length: 15
j_call: TRBJ2-2
d_call: -
cdr3_aa: CASSFSLGSTGELFF
cdr3_nt: TGTGCCAGCAGCTTTTCACTGGGGAGCACCGGGGAGCTGTTTTTT

v_call: TRBV28
clone_size: -
cdr3_length: 12
j_call: TRBJ2-1
d_call: -
cdr3_aa: CASSWGRNEQFF
cdr3_nt: TGTGCCAGCAGTTGGGGGAGGAATGAGCAGTTCTTC

v_call: TRBV19
clone_size: -
cdr3_length: 14
j_call: TRBJ1-1
d_call: -
cdr3_aa: CASSIPQGNTEAFF
cdr3_nt: TGTGCCAGTAGTATCCCACAGGGGAACACTGAAGCTTTCTTT

v_call: TRBV7-9
clone_size: -
cdr3_length: 15
j_call: TRBJ2-5
d_call: -
cdr3_aa: CASSLVPGIQETQYF
cdr3_nt: TGTGCCAGCAGCTTAGTCCCAGGTATCCAAGAGACCCAGTACTTC

v_call: TRBV19
clone_size: -
cdr3_length: 14
j_call: TRBJ2-7
d_call: -
cdr3_aa: CASSPGRVTYEQYF
cdr3_nt: TGTGCCAGTAGCCCCGGTCGGGTCACCTACGAGCAGTACTTC

v_call: TRBV6-1
clone_size: -
cdr3_length: 16
j_call: TRBJ1-4
d_call: -
cdr3_aa: CASSERLGTPNEKLFF
cdr3_nt: TGTGCCAGCAGTGAAAGGTTAGGGACACCTAATGAAAAACTGTTTTTT

v_call: TRBV27
clone_size: -
cdr3_length: 18
j_call: TRBJ2-2
d_call: TRBD2
cdr3_aa: CASSRGLGLAGDQGELFF
cdr3_nt: TGTGCCAGCAGTCGGGGCCTGGGGCTAGCGGGAGATCAGGGGGAGCTGTTTTTT

v_call: TRBV6-1
clone_size: once
cdr3_length: 14
j_call: TRBJ2-5
d_call: TRBD2
cdr3_aa: CASRKGLAGETQYF
cdr3_nt: TGTGCCAGCAGGAAGGGACTAGCGGGAGAGACCCAGTACTTC

v_call: TRBV23-1
clone_size: -
cdr3_length: 17
j_call: TRBJ2-7
d_call: -
cdr3_aa: CASSQSSRLPYLYEQYF
cdr3_nt: TGCGCCAGCAGTCAGTCTTCTAGACTCCCCTACCTTTACGAGCAGTACTTC

v_call: TRBV27
clone_size: -
cdr3_length: 13
j_call: TRBJ2-5
d_call: TRBD1
cdr3_aa: CATRLGGGLTQYF
cdr3_nt: TGTGCCACCAGATTAGGGGGCGGATTAACCCAGTACTTC

v_call: TRBV11-3
clone_size: -
cdr3_length: 13
j_call: TRBJ2-5
d_call: -
cdr3_aa: CASGQGDLETQYF
cdr3_nt: TGTGCCAGCGGCCAGGGTGATTTGGAGACCCAGTACTTC

v_call: TRBV27
clone_size: once
cdr3_length: 17
j_call: TRBJ1-6
d_call: -
cdr3_aa: CASSAQVQGPRGSPLHF
cdr3_nt: TGTGCCAGCAGTGCTCAGGTCCAGGGGCCCCGGGGTTCACCCCTCCACTTT

v_call: TRBV4-3
clone_size: -
cdr3_length: 13
j_call: TRBJ1-1
d_call: -
cdr3_aa: CASSQVASTEAFF
cdr3_nt: TGCGCCAGCAGCCAAGTAGCTTCTACTGAAGCTTTCTTT

v_call: TRBV7-2
clone_size: -
cdr3_length: 14
j_call: TRBJ1-2
d_call: -
cdr3_aa: CASSSSGQSYGYTF
cdr3_nt: TGTGCCAGCAGCTCCTCAGGACAGAGCTATGGCTACACCTTC

v_call: TRBV2
clone_size: -
cdr3_length: 15
j_call: TRBJ2-1
d_call: -
cdr3_aa: CASSEQGNLGNEQFF
cdr3_nt: TGTGCCAGCAGTGAACAGGGAAACTTAGGGAATGAGCAGTTCTTC

v_call: TRBV7-6
clone_size: -
cdr3_length: 14
j_call: TRBJ1-1
d_call: -
cdr3_aa: CASSEQGIGTEAFF
cdr3_nt: TGTGCCAGCAGCGAACAGGGAATTGGTACTGAAGCTTTCTTT

v_call: TRBV7-6
clone_size: -
cdr3_length: 16
j_call: TRBJ1-1
d_call: -
cdr3_aa: CASSLKQLGVNTEAFF
cdr3_nt: TGTGCCAGCAGCTTAAAACAATTAGGGGTGAACACTGAAGCTTTCTTT

v_call: TRBV7-9
clone_size: -
cdr3_length: 15
j_call: TRBJ1-1
d_call: TRBD1
cdr3_aa: CASSFTGAGNTEAFF
cdr3_nt: TGTGCCAGCAGCTTTACAGGGGCTGGGAACACTGAAGCTTTCTTT

v_call: TRBV4-2
clone_size: -
cdr3_length: 14
j_call: TRBJ1-2
d_call: TRBD1
cdr3_aa: CASSPQTGGNGYTF
cdr3_nt: TGTGCCAGCAGCCCCCAGACAGGGGGAAATGGCTACACCTTC

v_call: TRBV4-3
clone_size: -
cdr3_length: 22
j_call: TRBJ2-3
d_call: TRBD2
cdr3_aa: CASSQEESNGTSGRFNTDTQYF
cdr3_nt: TGCGCCAGCAGCCAAGAGGAAAGCAATGGAACTAGCGGGAGATTCAACACAGATACGCAGTATTTT

v_call: TRBV28
clone_size: -
cdr3_length: 13
j_call: TRBJ2-7
d_call: -
cdr3_aa: CASSSRLEYEQYF
cdr3_nt: TGTGCCAGCAGTTCCCGTCTTGAGTACGAGCAGTACTTC

v_call: TRBV2
clone_size: -
cdr3_length: 12
j_call: TRBJ1-3
d_call: -
cdr3_aa: CASKASGNTIYF
cdr3_nt: TGTGCCAGCAAAGCCTCTGGAAACACCATATATTTT

v_call: TRBV2
clone_size: once
cdr3_length: 14
j_call: TRBJ2-7
d_call: TRBD2
cdr3_aa: CASSAGLVLYEQYF
cdr3_nt: TGTGCCAGCAGTGCGGGACTAGTCCTTTACGAGCAGTACTTC

v_call: TRBV14
clone_size: few
cdr3_length: 13
j_call: TRBJ2-5
d_call: -
cdr3_aa: CASSQEVVGTQYF
cdr3_nt: TGTGCCAGCAGCCAAGAAGTGGTCGGGACCCAGTACTTC

v_call: TRBV7-9
clone_size: few
cdr3_length: 13
j_call: TRBJ2-4
d_call: -
cdr3_aa: CASSLAGGNIQYF
cdr3_nt: TGTGCCAGCAGCTTAGCGGGGGGAAACATTCAGTACTTC

v_call: TRBV18
clone_size: -
cdr3_length: 17
j_call: TRBJ2-1
d_call: TRBD1
cdr3_aa: CASSKTGTGLLYNEQFF
cdr3_nt: TGTGCCAGCTCCAAAACGGGGACAGGGCTCCTGTACAACGAGCAGTTCTTC

v_call: TRBV15
clone_size: -
cdr3_length: 14
j_call: TRBJ1-6
d_call: TRBD1
cdr3_aa: CATRTGGGDSPLHF
cdr3_nt: TGTGCCACCCGGACAGGCGGTGGTGATTCACCCCTCCACTTT